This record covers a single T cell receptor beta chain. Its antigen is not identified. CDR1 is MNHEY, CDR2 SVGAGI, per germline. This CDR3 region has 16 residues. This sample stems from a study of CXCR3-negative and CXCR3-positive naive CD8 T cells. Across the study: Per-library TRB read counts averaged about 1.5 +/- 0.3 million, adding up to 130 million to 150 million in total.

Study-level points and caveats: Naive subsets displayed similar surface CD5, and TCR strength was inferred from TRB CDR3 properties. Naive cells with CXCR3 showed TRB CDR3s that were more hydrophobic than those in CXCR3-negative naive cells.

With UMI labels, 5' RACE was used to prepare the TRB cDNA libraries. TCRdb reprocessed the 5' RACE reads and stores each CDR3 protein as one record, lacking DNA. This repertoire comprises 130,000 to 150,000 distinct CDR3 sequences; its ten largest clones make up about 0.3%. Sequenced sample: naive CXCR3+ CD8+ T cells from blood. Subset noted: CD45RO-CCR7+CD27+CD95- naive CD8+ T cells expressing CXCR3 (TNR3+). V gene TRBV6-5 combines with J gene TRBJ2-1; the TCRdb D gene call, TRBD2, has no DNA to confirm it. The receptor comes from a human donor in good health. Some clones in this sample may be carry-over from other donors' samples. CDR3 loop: CASSYSDGGRAHEQFF.